This is a list of T cell receptor beta chains from one sample in a study of blood T cell repertoires in COVID-19. The protocol was immunoSEQ multiplex PCR, while the TCRdb copy is restricted to in-frame clones and leaves out a portion. This sample carries hundreds of thousands of clones, approximately 86% of them seen once, and the ten largest clones take around 13%. The sample comprised peripheral blood. The origin of the receptors is a woman in her 70s with COVID-19, enrolled during active disease. CDR3s include the opening cysteine and the closing phenylalanine or tryptophan. A D gene is named only where the DNA matches it firmly. Some rows have no size entry. The others give once, few or many, or a class for an expanded clone.

j_call: TRBJ1-3
d_call: TRBD1
v_call: TRBV4-1
clone_size: NA
cdr3_nt: TGCGCCAGCAGCCAAGGCCACAGGGGTGAAGGAAACACCATATATTTT
cdr3_aa: CASSQGHRGEGNTIYF

j_call: TRBJ1-2
d_call: NA
v_call: TRBV24-1
clone_size: NA
cdr3_nt: TGTGCCACCAGTGATTGGGAGGGACCCTACTATGGCTACACCTTC
cdr3_aa: CATSDWEGPYYGYTF

j_call: TRBJ2-7
d_call: NA
v_call: TRBV27
clone_size: NA
cdr3_nt: TGTGCCAGCAGCTCCGCCTACGAGCAGTACTTC
cdr3_aa: CASSSAYEQYF

j_call: TRBJ1-5
d_call: NA
v_call: TRBV2
clone_size: few
cdr3_nt: TGTGCCAGCAGTGAACTGAGTAAAAATCAGCCCCAGCATTTT
cdr3_aa: CASSELSKNQPQHF

j_call: TRBJ1-1
d_call: NA
v_call: TRBV14
clone_size: few
cdr3_nt: TGTGCCAGCAGCCGTAAGACAGGAAATTTAAACACTGAAGCTTTCTTT
cdr3_aa: CASSRKTGNLNTEAFF

j_call: TRBJ2-7
d_call: TRBD2
v_call: TRBV7-2
clone_size: NA
cdr3_nt: TGTGCCAGCAGCTCACATAGGGACTACACCTACGAGCAGTACTTC
cdr3_aa: CASSSHRDYTYEQYF

j_call: TRBJ1-4
d_call: NA
v_call: TRBV7-2
clone_size: NA
cdr3_nt: TGTGCCAGCAGCCCAGGAGGGTTGGATGAAAAACTGTTTTTT
cdr3_aa: CASSPGGLDEKLFF

j_call: TRBJ2-1
d_call: TRBD2
v_call: TRBV18
clone_size: NA
cdr3_nt: TGTGCCAGCTCACCACCCTGGACAGCGGGAGGTGAGCAGTTCTTC
cdr3_aa: CASSPPWTAGGEQFF

j_call: TRBJ1-2
d_call: TRBD1
v_call: TRBV2
clone_size: NA
cdr3_nt: TGTGCCAGCAGAGAAACCGGGACAGGGAGCGGCTACACCTTC
cdr3_aa: CASRETGTGSGYTF

j_call: TRBJ2-4
d_call: NA
v_call: TRBV4-2
clone_size: NA
cdr3_nt: TGTGCCAGCAGCCAGCCCTGGGGGGGCACGGGGCTTAACAAAAACATTCAGTACTTC
cdr3_aa: CASSQPWGGTGLNKNIQYF

j_call: TRBJ1-2
d_call: NA
v_call: TRBV11-1
clone_size: NA
cdr3_nt: TGTGCCAGCCCACAAGAGAAAGGGGATGACTATGGCTACACCTTC
cdr3_aa: CASPQEKGDDYGYTF

j_call: TRBJ1-6
d_call: TRBD1
v_call: TRBV25-1
clone_size: NA
cdr3_nt: TGTGCCAGCAGCGGACAGGGTGATTCCTCACCCCTCCACTTT
cdr3_aa: CASSGQGDSSPLHF

j_call: TRBJ1-6
d_call: NA
v_call: TRBV7-9
clone_size: few
cdr3_nt: TGTGCCAGCAGCTTTGGACAGCTAGATAATTCACCCCTCCACTTT
cdr3_aa: CASSFGQLDNSPLHF

j_call: TRBJ1-4
d_call: NA
v_call: TRBV2
clone_size: NA
cdr3_nt: TGTGCCAGCAGACCCCCAGGGGCATGGGGTAATGAAAAACTGTTTTTT
cdr3_aa: CASRPPGAWGNEKLFF

j_call: TRBJ2-3
d_call: NA
v_call: TRBV12-5
clone_size: NA
cdr3_nt: TGTGCTAGTGGTTCCCACATACCAGGGAAAACCTTCACAGATACGCAGTATTTT
cdr3_aa: CASGSHIPGKTFTDTQYF

j_call: TRBJ2-1
d_call: TRBD2
v_call: TRBV11-2
clone_size: NA
cdr3_nt: TGTGCCAGCAGAGGGACTACTTATGAGCAGTTCTTC
cdr3_aa: CASRGTTYEQFF

j_call: TRBJ2-7
d_call: TRBD1
v_call: TRBV2
clone_size: NA
cdr3_nt: TGTGCCAGCAGGAAGCCGGGACAGGGGTCCGGCGAGCAGTACTTC
cdr3_aa: CASRKPGQGSGEQYF

j_call: TRBJ2-3
d_call: NA
v_call: TRBV11-2
clone_size: NA
cdr3_nt: TGTGCCAGCAGCTCATCGGTAGGCACAGATACGCAGTATTTT
cdr3_aa: CASSSSVGTDTQYF

j_call: TRBJ1-5
d_call: TRBD1
v_call: TRBV2
clone_size: NA
cdr3_nt: TGTGCCAGCAGCCGGGACAGGGATCAGCCCCAGCATTTT
cdr3_aa: CASSRDRDQPQHF

j_call: TRBJ1-1
d_call: NA
v_call: TRBV15
clone_size: once
cdr3_nt: TGTGCCACCAGCAGCGAAGGAAGGGGCACTGAAGCTTTCTTT
cdr3_aa: CATSSEGRGTEAFF

j_call: TRBJ2-1
d_call: TRBD2
v_call: TRBV7-3
clone_size: NA
cdr3_nt: TGTGCCAGCAGCCTAGCGGGGGGGCTCAATGAGCAGTTCTTC
cdr3_aa: CASSLAGGLNEQFF

j_call: TRBJ2-3
d_call: TRBD2
v_call: TRBV7-2
clone_size: NA
cdr3_nt: TGTGCCAGCAGTTATAACGGCGGGAGGGATACGCAGTATTTT
cdr3_aa: CASSYNGGRDTQYF

j_call: TRBJ2-7
d_call: TRBD1
v_call: TRBV7-2
clone_size: NA
cdr3_nt: TGTGCCAGCAGCTTATCTAGGACAGGGCCCTACGAGCAGTACTTC
cdr3_aa: CASSLSRTGPYEQYF

j_call: TRBJ1-2
d_call: NA
v_call: TRBV6-6
clone_size: NA
cdr3_nt: TGTGCCAGCAGTTACGTCGGGGCTAACTATGGCTACACCTTC
cdr3_aa: CASSYVGANYGYTF

j_call: TRBJ2-2
d_call: TRBD1
v_call: TRBV6-5
clone_size: NA
cdr3_nt: TGTGCCAGCAGTCGACAGGGGGGCGGCACCGGGGAGCTGTTTTTT
cdr3_aa: CASSRQGGGTGELFF

j_call: TRBJ2-3
d_call: TRBD2
v_call: TRBV5-1
clone_size: NA
cdr3_nt: TGCGCCAGCAGCTTGGGGGACTATACAGATACGCAGTATTTT
cdr3_aa: CASSLGDYTDTQYF

j_call: TRBJ2-7
d_call: TRBD1
v_call: TRBV24-1
clone_size: NA
cdr3_nt: TGTGCCACCAGTGACACACGGACAGGCGATACCGAGCAGTACTTC
cdr3_aa: CATSDTRTGDTEQYF

j_call: TRBJ1-5
d_call: NA
v_call: TRBV24-1
clone_size: NA
cdr3_nt: TGTGCCACCAAAGTCGGGACTACCGTCGAGGGCAATCAGCCCCAGCATTTT
cdr3_aa: CATKVGTTVEGNQPQHF

j_call: TRBJ1-1
d_call: NA
v_call: TRBV30
clone_size: NA
cdr3_nt: TGTGCCTGGAGTGTGGCAGGTGGGACTGAAGCTTTCTTT
cdr3_aa: CAWSVAGGTEAFF

j_call: TRBJ2-2
d_call: NA
v_call: TRBV6-4
clone_size: NA
cdr3_nt: TGTGCCAGCAGTGAATCAGGGGTTACCACCGGGGAGCTGTTTTTT
cdr3_aa: CASSESGVTTGELFF

j_call: TRBJ1-2
d_call: TRBD1
v_call: TRBV6-5
clone_size: NA
cdr3_nt: TGTGCCAGCAGAACCGGGACAGGGGGCGCTTATGGCTACACCTTC
cdr3_aa: CASRTGTGGAYGYTF

j_call: TRBJ2-2
d_call: NA
v_call: TRBV19
clone_size: NA
cdr3_nt: TGTGCCAGTAGATCCCCGGGACAAAGGGGGACCGGGGAGCTGTTTTTT
cdr3_aa: CASRSPGQRGTGELFF

j_call: TRBJ2-4
d_call: NA
v_call: TRBV2
clone_size: NA
cdr3_nt: TGTGCCAGCAGTGACAGGGGTAGGGACATTCAGTACTTC
cdr3_aa: CASSDRGRDIQYF

j_call: TRBJ1-2
d_call: TRBD1
v_call: TRBV24-1
clone_size: NA
cdr3_nt: TGTGCCACCAGTGATCCTAGACAGGGAGGCGGCTACACCTTC
cdr3_aa: CATSDPRQGGGYTF

j_call: TRBJ2-4
d_call: NA
v_call: TRBV30
clone_size: NA
cdr3_nt: TGTGCCTGGAGTTATCAAACTCTAGCCAAAAACATTCAGTACTTC
cdr3_aa: CAWSYQTLAKNIQYF

j_call: TRBJ1-2
d_call: TRBD1
v_call: TRBV2
clone_size: NA
cdr3_nt: TGTGCCAGCAGTGTGTTCAGGGGGCCGTTTCATGGCTACACCTTC
cdr3_aa: CASSVFRGPFHGYTF

j_call: TRBJ2-5
d_call: NA
v_call: TRBV30
clone_size: once
cdr3_nt: TGTGCCTGGAGTGTACCCAACGGTTGGGAGACCCAGTACTTC
cdr3_aa: CAWSVPNGWETQYF

j_call: TRBJ2-7
d_call: TRBD1
v_call: TRBV11-2
clone_size: NA
cdr3_nt: TGTGCCAGCAGCAAGGGACAGGGGCAGTCGGGCTACGAGCAGTACTTC
cdr3_aa: CASSKGQGQSGYEQYF

j_call: TRBJ2-7
d_call: NA
v_call: TRBV9
clone_size: NA
cdr3_nt: TGTGCCAGCAGCGTAGGTCCGGGTTCCTACGAGCAGTACTTC
cdr3_aa: CASSVGPGSYEQYF

j_call: TRBJ1-1
d_call: NA
v_call: TRBV29-1
clone_size: NA
cdr3_nt: TGCAGCGTTGTTTTGGGGAGCGGAACTTTCTTT
cdr3_aa: CSVVLGSGTFF

j_call: TRBJ2-6
d_call: TRBD1
v_call: TRBV9
clone_size: few
cdr3_nt: TGTGCCAGCTCATACACAGGGGCCTCCTCTGGGGCCAACGTCCTGACTTTC
cdr3_aa: CASSYTGASSGANVLTF

j_call: TRBJ1-2
d_call: TRBD1
v_call: TRBV28
clone_size: NA
cdr3_nt: TGTGCCAACCTGGACAGGGTTTATGGCTACACCTTC
cdr3_aa: CANLDRVYGYTF

j_call: TRBJ1-2
d_call: NA
v_call: TRBV6-1
clone_size: NA
cdr3_nt: TGTGCCAGCAGTGAAGGACAGTACTATGGCTACACCTTC
cdr3_aa: CASSEGQYYGYTF